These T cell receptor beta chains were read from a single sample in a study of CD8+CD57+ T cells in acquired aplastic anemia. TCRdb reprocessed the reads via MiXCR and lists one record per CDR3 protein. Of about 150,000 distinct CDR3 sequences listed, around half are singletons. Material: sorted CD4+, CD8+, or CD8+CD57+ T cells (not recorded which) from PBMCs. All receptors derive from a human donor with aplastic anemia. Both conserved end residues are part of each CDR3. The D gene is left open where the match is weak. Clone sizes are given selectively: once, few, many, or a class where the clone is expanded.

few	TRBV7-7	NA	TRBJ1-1	TGTGCCAGCAGCAAGGACAGGAACACTGAAGCTTTCTTT	CASSKDRNTEAFF
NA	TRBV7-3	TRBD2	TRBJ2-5	TGTGCCAGCAGCTTAAGTTATAGCAGCGGGGGATCAGAGACCCAGTACTTC	CASSLSYSSGGSETQYF
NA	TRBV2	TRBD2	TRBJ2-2	TGTGCCAGCAGTGATTGGACTAGCGGGTCCGGGGAGCTGTTTTTT	CASSDWTSGSGELFF
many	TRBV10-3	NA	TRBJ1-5	TGTGCCATCAGTGAGTCGCGGGATAGCAATCAGCCCCAGCATTTT	CAISESRDSNQPQHF
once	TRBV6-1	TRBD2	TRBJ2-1	TGTGCCAGCTCACCCACAGCGGGAGGGGTCTACAATGAGCAGTTCTTC	CASSPTAGGVYNEQFF
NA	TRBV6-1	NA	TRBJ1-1	TGTGCCAGCAGTGATAGTAGTCCGATCAAGAACACTGAAGCTTTCTTT	CASSDSSPIKNTEAFF
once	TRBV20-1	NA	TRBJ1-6	TGCAGTGCTGGAGGCCCGACAGTAGCTCCTTATAATTCGCCCCTCCACTTT	CSAGGPTVAPYNSPLHF
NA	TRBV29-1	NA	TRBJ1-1	TGCAGCGTTGAGGGGCAGAGGGTTTTCGGCACTGAAGCTTTCTTT	CSVEGQRVFGTEAFF
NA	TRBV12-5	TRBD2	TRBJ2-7	TGTGCTAGTGGTTTGGACTGCCGGGGACTAGGTTCCTACGAGCAGTACTTC	CASGLDCRGLGSYEQYF
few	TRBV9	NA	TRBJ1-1	TGTGCCAGCAGCGTAGGCGGGGTACGCACTGAAGCTTTCTTT	CASSVGGVRTEAFF
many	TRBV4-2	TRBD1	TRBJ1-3	TGTGCCAGCAGCCAAGCCCTGGACAGGGCCGGAAACACCATATATTTT	CASSQALDRAGNTIYF
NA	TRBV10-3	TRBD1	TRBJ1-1	TGTGCCATCAGCCCCGGGACAGGGCGTAGTGGCACTGAAGCTTTCTTT	CAISPGTGRSGTEAFF
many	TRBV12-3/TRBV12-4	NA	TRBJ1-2	TGTGCCAGCAGCGGGGTCGCCGGGACTCACTGGGGCTACACCTTC	CASSGVAGTHWGYTF
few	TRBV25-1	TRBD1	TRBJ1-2	TGTGCCAGCAGTACATGGACAGGAGGAACTAACAATGGCTACACCTTC	CASSTWTGGTNNGYTF
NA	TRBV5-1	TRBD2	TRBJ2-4	TGCGCCAGCAGCGCCGGACTAGCGGGAGGCAGCATTCAGTACTTC	CASSAGLAGGSIQYF
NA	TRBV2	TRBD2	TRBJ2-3	TGTGCCATTAAGGGACTAGCGAGCACAGATACGCAGTATTTT	CAIKGLASTDTQYF
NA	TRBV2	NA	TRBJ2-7	TGTGCCAGCAGGGCCGACGAACAGAAGCAGTACTTC	CASRADEQKQYF
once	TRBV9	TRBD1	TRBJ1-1	TGTGCCAGCAGCGTAAGTGGGACAGGGGTTCCTGAAGCTTTCTTT	CASSVSGTGVPEAFF
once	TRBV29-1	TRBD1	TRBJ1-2	TGCAGCGTGGCGGGGGGACAGGACAACTATGGCTACACCTTC	CSVAGGQDNYGYTF
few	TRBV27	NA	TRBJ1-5	TGTGCCAGCAGTTTAGCCCGAAGCAATCAGCCCCAGCATTTT	CASSLARSNQPQHF
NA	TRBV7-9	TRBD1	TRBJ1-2	TGTGCCAGCAGCTTAGCGTGGGACAGCTATGGCTACACCTTC	CASSLAWDSYGYTF
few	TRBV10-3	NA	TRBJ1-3	TGTGCCATCCTTGAAGGACACCCTATCTCTGGAAACACCATATATTTT	CAILEGHPISGNTIYF
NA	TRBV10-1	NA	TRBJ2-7	TGCGCCAGCAGTTTCCTTTCGTCCGGGGCCAACTACGAGCAGTACTTC	CASSFLSSGANYEQYF
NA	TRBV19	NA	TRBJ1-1	TGTGCCAGTAGTCCCCGGGGTATGGAAAGCACTGAAGCTTTCTTT	CASSPRGMESTEAFF
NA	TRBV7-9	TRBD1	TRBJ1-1	TGTGCCAGCAGCTTACAGGGGGCGTCGAACACTGAAGCTTTCTTT	CASSLQGASNTEAFF
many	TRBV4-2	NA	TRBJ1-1	TGTGCCAGCAGCCCCCCCTCCCTTACAGGAGATGCTTTCTTT	CASSPPSLTGDAFF
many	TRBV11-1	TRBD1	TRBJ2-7	TGTGCCAGCAGCTTAGCGCAGGGGGCAACCTACGAGCAGTACTTC	CASSLAQGATYEQYF
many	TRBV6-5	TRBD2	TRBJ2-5	TGTGCCAGCAGTTACATGGGAGGGGAGACCCAGTACTTC	CASSYMGGETQYF
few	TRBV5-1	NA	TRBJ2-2	TGCGCCAGCAGCCGGGAGCACCGAACGGCCGGGGAGCTGTTTTTT	CASSREHRTAGELFF
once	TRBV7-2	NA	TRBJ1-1	TGTGCCAGCAGATGGGGCCGTTCTCATTACACTGAAGCTTTCTTT	CASRWGRSHYTEAFF
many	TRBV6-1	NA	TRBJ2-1	TGTGCCAGCAGCGAAACAAGGGAGCAGTTCTTC	CASSETREQFF
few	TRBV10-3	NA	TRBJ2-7	TGTGCCATCAGTTTTACTCCGGGACACAACTACGAGCAGTACTTC	CAISFTPGHNYEQYF
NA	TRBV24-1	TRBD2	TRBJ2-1	TGTGCCACCAGTGGGGGCCGGGAGGGGCACAATGAGCAGTTCTTC	CATSGGREGHNEQFF
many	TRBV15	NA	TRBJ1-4	TGTGCCACCAGCAGGGAGGGGGGTGGTGAAAAACTGTTTTTT	CATSREGGGEKLFF
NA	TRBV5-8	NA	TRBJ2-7	TGTGCCAGCAATCCCGGGGAACCGGCCTACGAGCAGTACTTC	CASNPGEPAYEQYF
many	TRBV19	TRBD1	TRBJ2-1	TGTGCCAGTAGCCGACAGGGAAGGCTCAATGAGCAGTTCTTC	CASSRQGRLNEQFF
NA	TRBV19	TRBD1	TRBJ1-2	TGTGCCAGTAGTGTCAACGACAGGGGTGGCTACACCTTC	CASSVNDRGGYTF
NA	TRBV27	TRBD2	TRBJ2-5	TGTGCCAGCAGTCCTCTTACTAGCGGGGGGGCCGGGGAGGCCCAGTACTTC	CASSPLTSGGAGEAQYF
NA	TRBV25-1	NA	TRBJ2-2	TGTGCCAGCAGTGAGGACAGCAACACCGGGGAGCTGTTTTTT	CASSEDSNTGELFF
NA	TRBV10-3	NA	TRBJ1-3	TGTGCCATCAGGGAGCCGGACAGCGGAAACACCATATATTTT	CAIREPDSGNTIYF
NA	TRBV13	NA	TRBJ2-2	TGTGCCAGCAGCCCCCAAGGCGCCGGGGAGCTGTTTTTT	CASSPQGAGELFF
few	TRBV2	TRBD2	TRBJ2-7	TGTGCCACCGAGGGAGCGGGAGGTTCAAGCTACGAGCAGTACTTC	CATEGAGGSSYEQYF
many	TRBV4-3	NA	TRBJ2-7	TGCGCCAGCAGCCAAGACAAAGGGGAGTACGAGCGGTACTTC	CASSQDKGEYERYF
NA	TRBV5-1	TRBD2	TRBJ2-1	TGCGCCAGCAGCCCGGGGGGGGCGCGCAATGAGCAGTTCTTC	CASSPGGARNEQFF
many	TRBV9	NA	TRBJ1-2	TGTGCCAGCAGCGCGGGACTTTCTCGTGGCTACACCTTC	CASSAGLSRGYTF
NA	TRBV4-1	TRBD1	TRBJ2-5	TGCGCCAGCAGCCCCGGACAGGGGGCAGGGGAGACCCAGTACTTC	CASSPGQGAGETQYF
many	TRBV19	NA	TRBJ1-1	TGTGCCAGTAGTACAGGGGCCTACAGTGGCACTGAAGCTTTCTTT	CASSTGAYSGTEAFF
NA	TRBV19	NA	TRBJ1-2	TGTGCCAGTAGTATGATGGAGGGGGGCGGAGGCTACACCTTC	CASSMMEGGGGYTF
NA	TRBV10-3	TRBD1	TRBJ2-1	TGTGCCATCAGTCAGCCGGGACAGGGGGACAATGAGCAGTTCTTC	CAISQPGQGDNEQFF
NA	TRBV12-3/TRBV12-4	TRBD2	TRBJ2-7	TGTGCCAGCAGTCTAGCGGGGGCCGGGACCTACGAGCAGTACTTC	CASSLAGAGTYEQYF
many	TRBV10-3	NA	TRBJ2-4	TGTGCCATCAGTGAGTCCCGAGGAGAGGCCAAAAACATTCAGTACTTC	CAISESRGEAKNIQYF
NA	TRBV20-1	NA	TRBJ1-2	TGCAGTGCCTCCGGGGGGGGCGATGGCTACACCTTC	CSASGGGDGYTF
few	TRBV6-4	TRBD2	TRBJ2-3	TGTGCCAGCAGTGACTCGGCTAGCGGGGGGAGTCGGGATACGCAGTATTTT	CASSDSASGGSRDTQYF
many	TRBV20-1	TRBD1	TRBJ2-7	TGCAGTGCTAGAGGGGACAGGGAGAGCTACTACGAGCAGTACTTC	CSARGDRESYYEQYF
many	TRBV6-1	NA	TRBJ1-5	TGTGCCAGCAGTCCAACAGGGAAAATGCAGCCCCAGCATTTT	CASSPTGKMQPQHF